The 15 T cell receptor beta chains below come from one sample, sequenced in a study of blood T cell repertoires in COVID-19. TCRdb's copy holds only in-frame clones and misses some; the assay was immunoSEQ multiplex PCR. The sample lists around 140,000 clones; 75% to 90% were seen once. The sample comprised peripheral blood. The receptor source for this set is a man between 60 and 75 years old with active or convalescent COVID-19.

This sequence joins TRBV5-6 and TRBJ2-7; 8 bases match TRBD2. The CDR3 contains 16 residues. Per the germline V gene, CDR1 is SGHDT and CDR2 is YYEEEE. Trimming took 0 bases from V and 3 from J; bases not matched to a gene: 8. Written as DNA, the CDR3 is TGTGCCAGCAGCTTGGTGGTTGGAGCGGGAGACTACGAGCAGTACTTC. Translated: CASSLVVGAGDYEQYF. Together with reference TRBV5-6 and TRBJ2-7, the CDR3 gives the full variable domain: DAGVTQSPTHLIKTRGQQVTLRCSPKSGHDTVSWYQQALGQGPQFIFQYYEEEERQRGNFPDRFSGHQFPNYSSELNVNALLLGDSALYLCASSLVVGAGDYEQYFGPGTRLTVT.

This clone was recorded once. V is TRBV5-4 and J is TRBJ1-1; D unresolved. Germline CDR1 reads SGHNT; CDR2 reads YYREEE (reference sequence). There are 14 residues in the CDR3. Trimming pared 3 bases from V and 0 bases from J, leaving 9 bases between. CDR3 coding DNA: TGTGCCAGCAGCTGGTTCCACATGAACACTGAAGCTTTCTTT. It encodes CASSWFHMNTEAFF. Variable domain in full (rest from reference TRBV5-4 and TRBJ1-1): ETGVTQSPTHLIKTRGQQVTLRCSSQSGHNTVSWYQQALGQGPQFIFQYYREEENGRGNFPPRFSGLQFPNYSSELNVNALELDDSALYLCASSWFHMNTEAFFGQGTRLTVV.

This clone appeared a single time. J is TRBJ2-5 and V is TRBV18; 9 bases map to TRBD1. Germline loops: CDR1 KGHSH, CDR2 LQKENI. The J segment lost 6 bases and the V segment lost 0 bases, leaving 5 bases of the junction unmatched. The CDR3 consists of 15 residues. The CDR3 bases are TGTGCCAGCTCACCACCCCGGACAGGGGCAAAGACCCAGTACTTC. Translation: CASSPPRTGAKTQYF.

The chain recombines TRBV27 with TRBJ1-1, with TRBD1 identical over 7 bases. The CDR3 is 13 residues long. V lost 3 bases to trimming and J lost 7 bases; unmatched junction nucleotides: 5. Germline CDR1 reads MNHEY; CDR2 reads SMNVEV (reference sequence). Here the CDR3 DNA reads TGTGCCAGCAGTTTTAAGGGGGCGATTGAAGCTTTCTTT. Protein: CASSFKGAIEAFF.

The rearrangement joins TRBV19 to TRBJ1-6; 9 bases are a match to TRBD1. CDR1 and CDR2 (germline): LNHDA, SQIVND (reference sequence). With V trimmed by 6 bases and J by 10 bases, 4 bases remained unmatched. This CDR3 comprises 13 residues. CDR3 protein: CASSGTGQSPLHF. The CDR3 DNA reads TGTGCCAGTAGCGGGACAGGGCAATCACCCCTCCACTTT.

The chain links TRBV27 to TRBJ2-5, with D possibly being TRBD2 (6 bases). Deletions cut 8 bases from V and 4 bases from J, with 11 bases between. The length of the CDR3 is 12 residues. The germline V gene encodes CDR1 MNHEY and CDR2 SMNVEV (reference sequence). The CDR3 sequence is CASAGRSETQYF. The CDR3 DNA follows: TGTGCCAGCGCGGGGAGATCAGAGACCCAGTACTTC.

The rearrangement links TRBV19 to TRBJ1-2; the match to TRBD1 covers 8 bases. Germline-derived CDR1 and CDR2 are LNHDA and SQIVND (reference sequence). The CDR3 has 13 amino acids. Unmatched junction bases numbered 8, after V lost 5 bases and J lost 9 bases. CDR3 amino acids: CASSPNRQGSYTF. The CDR3 region has the DNA TGTGCCAGTAGTCCAAACCGACAGGGGAGCTACACCTTC.

In this sample, this clone turned up a few times. V usage is TRBV19 and J usage is TRBJ2-6; no reliable D call. The CDR3 runs 14 residues. CDR1 and CDR2 (germline): LNHDA, SQIVND (reference sequence). The V end lost 6 bases, the J end lost 2 bases, and 8 bases lay between the germline ends. The CDR3: CASSRQTGANVLTF. In DNA, the CDR3 is TGTGCCAGTAGCAGACAAACTGGGGCCAACGTCCTGACTTTC.

With respect to this clone: One end of the junction is discordant with germline, which a read error may explain. V and J are TRBV18 and TRBJ2-7; TRBD1 aligns across 8 bases. The CDR3 is 14 amino acids. The germline V gene has CDR1 KGHSH and CDR2 LQKENI. CDR3 DNA: TGTGCCAGCTCCCCACTGGGACAGGACGTCGAGCAGTACTTC. Translating gives CASSPLGQDVEQYF.

The genes are TRBV7-6 and TRBJ2-7; D call uncertain. From germline, CDR1 is SGHVS and CDR2 FNYEAQ. The CDR3 spans 14 residues. Trimming left V 1 base short and J 2 bases short, with 9 bases between. The CDR3 sequence: CASSLEGGAYEQYF. The CDR3 DNA is TGTGCCAGCAGCTTAGAAGGCGGTGCCTACGAGCAGTACTTC.

This clone has only a few counts. The chain uses TRBV25-1 and TRBJ2-2, with TRBD1 matching 7 bases. The CDR3 contains 15 residues. The trim removed 10 bases at V and 0 bases at J, leaving 8 bases unmatched. Germline values: CDR1 MGHDK, CDR2 SYGVNS. CDR3 in DNA: TGTGCCACTTCACGGGACAGACCGAACACCGGGGAGCTGTTTTTT. The encoded protein is CATSRDRPNTGELFF.

V usage is TRBV4-2 and J usage is TRBJ2-3, with D maybe TRBD2 (5 bases). CDR3 size: 14 residues. Trimming left V 0 bases short and J 5 bases short, with 9 bases between. The germline CDR1 and CDR2 sequences are LGHNA and YNFKEQ. Written as DNA, the CDR3 is TGTGCCAGCAGCCAAGAGAGGGTTCGAGATACGCAGTATTTT. Its protein product is CASSQERVRDTQYF.

This chain connects TRBV4-3 to TRBJ2-7; a possible D gene is TRBD2 (6 bases). V was cut by 0 bases and J by 0 bases, with 15 bases left in between. Germline loops: CDR1 LGHNA, CDR2 YSLEER. This CDR3 region has 17 residues. CDR3 DNA sequence: TGCGCCAGCAGCCAAGATTCCGGGACTTATCTCTCCTACGAGCAGTACTTC. It is translated as CASSQDSGTYLSYEQYF.

This chain uses TRBV19 with TRBJ1-1; tentative D call: TRBD1 (6 bases). Germline lookup yields CDR1 LNHDA and CDR2 SQIVND (reference sequence). This CDR3 comprises 15 residues. The germline V and J ends were trimmed by 8 bases and 0 bases, with 16 bases remaining between them. The CDR3 DNA reads TGTGCCAGTGGCGCACAGGGCGCGCTGAACACTGAAGCTTTCTTT. Its protein is CASGAQGALNTEAFF.

The V call is TRBV9, the J call TRBJ2-2; D gene ambiguous. This CDR3 spans 13 amino acids. V was clipped by 1 base and J by 4 bases, with 5 bases between them. CDR1 SGDLS and CDR2 YYNGEE come from the germline V gene. CDR3 in amino acids: CASSVLSTGELFF. The CDR3 DNA follows: TGTGCCAGCAGCGTACTAAGCACCGGGGAGCTGTTTTTT.